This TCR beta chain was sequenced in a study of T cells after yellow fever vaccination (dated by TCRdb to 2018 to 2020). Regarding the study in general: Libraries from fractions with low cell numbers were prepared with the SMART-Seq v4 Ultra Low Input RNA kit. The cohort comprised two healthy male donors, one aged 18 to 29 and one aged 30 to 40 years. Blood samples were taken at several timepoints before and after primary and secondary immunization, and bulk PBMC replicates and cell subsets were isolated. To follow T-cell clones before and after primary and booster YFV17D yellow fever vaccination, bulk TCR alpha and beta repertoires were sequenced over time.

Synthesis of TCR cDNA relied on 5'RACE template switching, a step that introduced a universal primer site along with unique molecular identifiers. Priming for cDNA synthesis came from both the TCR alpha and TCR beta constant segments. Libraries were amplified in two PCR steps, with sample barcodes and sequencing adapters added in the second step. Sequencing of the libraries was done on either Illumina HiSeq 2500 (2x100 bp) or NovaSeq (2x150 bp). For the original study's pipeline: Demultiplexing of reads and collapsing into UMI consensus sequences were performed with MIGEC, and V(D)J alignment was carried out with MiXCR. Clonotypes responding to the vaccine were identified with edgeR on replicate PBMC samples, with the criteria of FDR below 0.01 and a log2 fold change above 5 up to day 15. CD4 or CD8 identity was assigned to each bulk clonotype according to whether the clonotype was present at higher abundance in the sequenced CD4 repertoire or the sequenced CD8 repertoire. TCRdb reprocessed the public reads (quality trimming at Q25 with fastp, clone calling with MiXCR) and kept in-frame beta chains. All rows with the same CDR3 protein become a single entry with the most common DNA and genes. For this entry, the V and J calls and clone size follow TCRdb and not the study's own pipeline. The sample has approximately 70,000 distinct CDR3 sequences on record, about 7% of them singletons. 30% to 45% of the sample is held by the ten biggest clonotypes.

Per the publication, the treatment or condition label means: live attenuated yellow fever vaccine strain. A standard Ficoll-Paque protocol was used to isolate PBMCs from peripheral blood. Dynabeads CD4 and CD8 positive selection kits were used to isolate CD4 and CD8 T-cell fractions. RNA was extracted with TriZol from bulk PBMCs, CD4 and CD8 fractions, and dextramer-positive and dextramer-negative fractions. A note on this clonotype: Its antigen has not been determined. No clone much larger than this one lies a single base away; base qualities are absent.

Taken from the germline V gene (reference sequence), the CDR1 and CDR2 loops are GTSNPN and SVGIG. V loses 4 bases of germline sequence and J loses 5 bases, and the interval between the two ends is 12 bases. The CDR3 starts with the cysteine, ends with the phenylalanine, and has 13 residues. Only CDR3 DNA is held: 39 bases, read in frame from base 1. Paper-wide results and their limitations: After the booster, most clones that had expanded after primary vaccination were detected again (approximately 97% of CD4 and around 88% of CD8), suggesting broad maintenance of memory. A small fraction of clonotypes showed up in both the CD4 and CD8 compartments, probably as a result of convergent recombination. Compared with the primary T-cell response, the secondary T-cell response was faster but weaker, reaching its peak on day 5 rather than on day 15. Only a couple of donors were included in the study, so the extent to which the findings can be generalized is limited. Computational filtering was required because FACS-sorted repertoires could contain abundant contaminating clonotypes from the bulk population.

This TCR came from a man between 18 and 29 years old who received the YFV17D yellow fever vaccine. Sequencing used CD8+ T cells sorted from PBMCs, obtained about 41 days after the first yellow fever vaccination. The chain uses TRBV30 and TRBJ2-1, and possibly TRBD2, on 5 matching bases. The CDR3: CAWIRQRDNEQFF. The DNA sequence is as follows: TGTGCCTGGATCCGGCAGAGGGACAATGAGCAGTTCTTC.